The clone carrying this T cell receptor beta chain was observed a single time. Antigen specificity is unknown. An even split of each subset's genomic DNA across several immunoSEQ plates was performed. The repertoire was sequenced with immunoSEQ multiplex PCR; TCRdb's copy has only in-frame clones and lacks some. The sample yields over 850,000 clones, around three quarters seen once. This specimen belongs to a study of shared clonotypes between healthy human individuals. Study findings and constraints: Among the subsets, naive ones generally showed larger estimated richness than memory ones.

The V and J ends lost 6 bases and 2 bases respectively, with 11 bases between them. CDR3 length: 13 amino acids. CDR1 LNHDA and CDR2 SQIVND come from the germline V gene (reference sequence). The receptor's source is a man between 18 and 35 years old in good health. Some clones in this sample may be carry-over from other donors' samples. V is TRBV19 and J is TRBJ2-7; D gene uncertain. The sample consisted of memory CD4+ T cells from PBMCs. The subset was: CD45RA-negative fraction. The CDR3 DNA follows: TGTGCCAGTAGCCCGACCCTAGCCTACGAGCAGTACTTC. Protein: CASSPTLAYEQYF.